These 4 T cell receptor beta chains were all obtained from the same sample, sequenced in a study of identical twins. TCRdb analysed the 5' RACE reads with MiXCR anew, one entry per CDR3 protein. The sample lists 140,000 to 150,000 distinct CDR3 sequences, roughly 3.5% occurring once. Material for sequencing was memory T cells sorted from blood. Source of these receptors: a man aged 18 to 35 in good health.

This clonotype was detected ten times or more. V and J are TRBV5-1 and TRBJ2-1, with D possibly being TRBD1 (6 bases). CDR1 and CDR2 from the germline V gene are SGHRS and YFSETQ. This CDR3 is built from 14 residues. With 4 bases removed from V and 4 bases from J, the gap between germline ends came to 12 bases. The CDR3 loop reads CASSTGQKYNEQFF. DNA of the CDR3: TGCGCCAGCAGCACCGGACAGAAATACAATGAGCAGTTCTTC.

Many counts were recorded for this clonotype. V usage is TRBV12-3 or TRBV12-4 and J usage is TRBJ2-5, with a tentative D call TRBD2 (5 bases). CDR3 size: 14 residues. The germline V and J ends were trimmed by 3 bases and 4 bases, with 12 bases remaining between them. The CDR3: CASSFEGWRETQYF. CDR3 coding DNA: TGTGCCAGCAGTTTTGAGGGATGGCGAGAGACCCAGTACTTC.

There are many counts of this clonotype. The CDR3 is CASSPRDTQYF. The CDR3 DNA reads as TGTGCCAGCTCACCAAGGGATACGCAGTATTTT. The rearrangement links TRBV18 to TRBJ2-3; D gene uncertain. CDR1 KGHSH and CDR2 LQKENI come from the germline V gene. Trimming cost V 2 bases and J 6 bases, with 3 bases left between them. This CDR3 has 11 residues.

In its sample, this clonotype was seen once. A single base separates this from a much larger clone, so it may be a read error. The V call is TRBV7-8, the J call TRBJ1-1, with D possibly TRBD1 on 6 matching bases. Germline CDR1 SGHVS, CDR2 FQNEAQ. The CDR3 loop spans 13 amino acids. The CDR3 spells CASSTGRNTEALF. CDR3 DNA: TGTGCCAGCAGTACAGGGAGAAACACTGAAGCTCTCTTT.